This T cell receptor beta chain was identified during a study of CD8 T cells in Susac syndrome. The RNA input was roughly 0.45 to 1 ug, and it was reverse transcribed with random hexamers. TCRdb called the immunoSEQ multiplex PCR reads again in MiXCR, with one record for every CDR3 protein. The data show roughly 400,000 distinct CDR3 sequences, approximately 89% seen once. Germline CDR1 is SGHRS and CDR2 is YFSETQ. V lost 7 bases, J lost 5 bases, and 19 bases lay in between. The CDR3 spans 15 residues. The clonotype comes from a human donor with multiple sclerosis. Sample: CD8+ T cells from PBMCs. The genes are TRBV5-1 and TRBJ2-1; D not certain. In nucleotides, the CDR3 is TGCGCCAGCTTTTCCCGGAGCAACTCGAACAATGAGCAGTTCTTC. Translating gives CASFSRSNSNNEQFF.